This T cell receptor (beta chain) was found in a study of blood T cell repertoires in COVID-19. Overall study: Italy, Spain and the United States were the sources of the convalescent and acute COVID-19 samples. From T cells, B-cell-depleted T cells, or PBMCs came the material, which was cDNA or gDNA.

This CDR3 contains 11 residues. Germline CDR1 reads DFQATT; CDR2 reads SNEGSKA (reference sequence). V lost 5 bases and J 8 bases, leaving 11 bases between the germline ends. The repertoire was sequenced with immunoSEQ multiplex PCR; TCRdb's copy has only in-frame clones and lacks some. The sample holds 250,000 to 300,000 clones, roughly 88% seen once. What was sequenced was peripheral blood. The chain uses TRBV20-1 and TRBJ2-3; D may be TRBD2 (6 bases). The sequence was collected from a woman in her 70s with acute or convalescent COVID-19. The CDR3 loop is CSAFREATQYF. The CDR3 DNA is TGCAGTGCTTTCAGGGAGGCTACGCAGTATTTT.